This TCR beta chain was obtained from a study of PD-1 blockade in classical Hodgkin lymphoma. Relapse was seen in all patients after autologous stem cell transplantation, and brentuximab vedotin exposure was variable. Complete response, partial response or progressive disease was recorded as best response. TCRdb's copy holds only in-frame clones and misses some; the assay was immunoSEQ multiplex PCR. The sample records about 21,000 clones, about 63% being singletons. Deletions cut 5 bases from V and 6 bases from J, with 6 bases between. This CDR3 has 11 residues. CDR1 SGHTA and CDR2 FQGNSA come from the germline V gene. To note about this clone: What it binds is unknown.

Broader study findings: Baseline diversity was lower in partial responders and progressors than complete responders. Reported findings placed baseline TCR diversity lower in newly diagnosed patients (compared with healthy donors).

This TCR came from a human donor with classical Hodgkin lymphoma. The chain has TRBV7-2 and TRBJ2-3; unclear D gene. The sequencing here drew on peripheral blood mononuclear cells (PBMCs), taken at baseline. CDR3 residues: CASSRWDTQYF. The CDR3 DNA reads as TGTGCCAGCAGCCGTTGGGATACGCAGTATTTT.